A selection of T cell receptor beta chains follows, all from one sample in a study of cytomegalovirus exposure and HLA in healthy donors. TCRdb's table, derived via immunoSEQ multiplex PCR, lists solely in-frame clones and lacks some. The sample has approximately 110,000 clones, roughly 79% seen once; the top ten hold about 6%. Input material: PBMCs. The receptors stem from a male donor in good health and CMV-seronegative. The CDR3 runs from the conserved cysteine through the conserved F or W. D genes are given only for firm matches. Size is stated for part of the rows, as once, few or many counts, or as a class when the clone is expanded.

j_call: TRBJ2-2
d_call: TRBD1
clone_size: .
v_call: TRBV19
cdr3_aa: CASSMTNDRGRNTGELFF
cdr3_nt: TGTGCCAGTAGTATGACCAACGACAGGGGGAGGAACACCGGGGAGCTGTTTTTT

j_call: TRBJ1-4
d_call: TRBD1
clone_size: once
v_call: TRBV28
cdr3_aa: CASILSGGDEKLFF
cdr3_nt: TGTGCCAGCATCCTTTCAGGGGGCGATGAAAAACTGTTTTTT

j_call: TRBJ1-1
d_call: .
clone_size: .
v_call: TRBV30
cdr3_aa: CAWSPGGTEAFF
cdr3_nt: TGTGCCTGGAGTCCAGGTGGAACTGAAGCTTTCTTT

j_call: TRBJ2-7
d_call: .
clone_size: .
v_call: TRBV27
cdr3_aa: CASSFNRVNEQYF
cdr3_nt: TGTGCCAGCAGTTTTAACAGGGTTAACGAGCAGTACTTC

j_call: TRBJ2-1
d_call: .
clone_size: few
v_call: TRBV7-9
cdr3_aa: CASSLGDSDGYNEQFF
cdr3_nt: TGTGCCAGCAGCTTAGGGGACTCCGACGGATACAATGAGCAGTTCTTC

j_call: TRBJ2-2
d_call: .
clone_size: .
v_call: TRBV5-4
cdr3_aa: CASSLLGGGNTGELFF
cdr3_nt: TGTGCCAGCAGCTTGTTAGGGGGTGGGAACACCGGGGAGCTGTTTTTT

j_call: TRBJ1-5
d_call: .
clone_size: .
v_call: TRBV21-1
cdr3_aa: CASSAGLAQPQHF
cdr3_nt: TGTGCCAGCAGCGCGGGGTTAGCTCAGCCCCAGCATTTT

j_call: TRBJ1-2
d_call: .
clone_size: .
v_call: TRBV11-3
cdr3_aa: CASSFGTLTNYGYTF
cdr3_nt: TGTGCCAGCAGTTTTGGGACTTTAACTAACTATGGCTACACCTTC

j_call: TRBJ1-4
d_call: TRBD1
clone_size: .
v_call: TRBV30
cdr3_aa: CAWRQGDEKLFF
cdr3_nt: TGTGCCTGGAGACAGGGGGATGAAAAACTGTTTTTT

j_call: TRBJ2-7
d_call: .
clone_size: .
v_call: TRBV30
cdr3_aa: CAWSQGPEYEQYF
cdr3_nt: TGTGCCTGGTCCCAGGGGCCCGAATACGAGCAGTACTTC

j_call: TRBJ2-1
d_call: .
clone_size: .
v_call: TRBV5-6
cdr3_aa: CASSPTAGERSYNEQFF
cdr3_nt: TGTGCCAGCAGCCCAACGGCAGGGGAAAGGTCCTACAATGAGCAGTTCTTC

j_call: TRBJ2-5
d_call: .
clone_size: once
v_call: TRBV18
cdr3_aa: CASSPTSAAETQYF
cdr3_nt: TGTGCCAGCTCACCAACTTCGGCGGCTGAGACCCAGTACTTC

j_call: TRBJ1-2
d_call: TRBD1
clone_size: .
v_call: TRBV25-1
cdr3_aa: CASSGATGEANYGYTF
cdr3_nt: TGTGCCAGCAGTGGGGCCACAGGGGAAGCTAACTATGGCTACACCTTC

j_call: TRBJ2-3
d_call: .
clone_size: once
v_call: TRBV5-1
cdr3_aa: CASTYRGTDTQYF
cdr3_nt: TGCGCCAGCACCTACAGGGGCACAGATACGCAGTATTTT

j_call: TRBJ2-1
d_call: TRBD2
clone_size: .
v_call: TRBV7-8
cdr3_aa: CASSPGRARDNEQFF
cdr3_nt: TGTGCCAGCAGCCCAGGGAGGGCCAGAGACAATGAGCAGTTCTTC